The source of this T cell receptor beta chain is a study of OX40 agonist ivuxolimab in advanced cancers. Across the study: Under the entry rules, prior anti-PD-1, anti-PD-L1 or anti-CTLA-4 therapy was allowed, and about 40% had some.

Study-wide points: Clonal expansion by week 6 occurred in CD4+ and CD8+ blood T cells (at 0.1 to 3.0 mg/kg). Some nonresponders likewise displayed low normalized T-cell clonal expansion.

Profiled with immunoSEQ multiplex PCR; TCRdb holds only in-frame clones, not every one. The sample holds tens of thousands of clones; 85% are singletons and the top ten take 5.5% to 7.5%. The CDR3 has 15 amino acids. J lost 2 bases, V lost 4 bases, and 6 bases had no gene match. Germline V gives CDR1 PRHDT, CDR2 FYEKMQ (reference sequence). About this clone: Its antigen is unknown.

The V and J genes are TRBV13 and TRBJ2-7; TRBD1 aligns across 9 bases. The TCR sequence derives from an adult with an advanced solid tumor such as melanoma, head and neck, liver or kidney cancer. The sample consisted of CD4+ or CD8+ T cells sorted from blood, taken in a trial of the OX40 agonist ivuxolimab. The CDR3 nucleotides read TGTGCCAGCAGCTCCGGGACAGGGAAAGCCTACGAGCAGTACTTC. Encoded protein: CASSSGTGKAYEQYF.